This note documents a single T cell receptor beta chain sequence. The sample originates from a study of technical replicates of blood from a few donors. The CDR3 is 14 amino acids. Trimming at V came to 5 bases and at J to 5 bases, leaving 5 bases not matched to a gene. Germline values: CDR1 SGHRS, CDR2 YFSETQ. This table comes from immunoSEQ multiplex PCR, and its TCRdb copy is limited to in-frame clones, with some not included. The table records fewer than 90,000 clones, around 94% of them present only once. The receptor comes from a human donor in good health. This chain links TRBV5-1 with TRBJ1-2; 11 bases map to TRBD1. What was sequenced was T cells isolated from PBMCs. CDR3 sequence: CASRSGQGAYGYTF. The CDR3 DNA reads as TGCGCCAGCAGGAGTGGACAGGGGGCTTATGGCTACACCTTC.